This T cell receptor (beta chain) was documented in a study of blood T cells in healthy people across ages. Using a J-beta primer mix together with a sample-barcoded 5' primer, a second PCR was run for about 7 to 12 cycles. Sequencing of every sample gave 3 million or more CDR3-containing paired-end reads. One entry per CDR3 protein, called by TCRdb with MiXCR from the 5' RACE reads. The data hold roughly 640,000 distinct CDR3 sequences, with approximately 30% observed a single time. This clonotype was picked up many times. Each sample used at least 6.5 million PBMCs. A minimum of 6 micrograms of total RNA was extracted per sample. V lost 0 bases to trimming and J lost 7 bases, with 14 bases between them. Looked up from germline, CDR1 is SGHTA and CDR2 is FQGNSA. The CDR3 covers 15 residues.

This rearrangement joins TRBV7-2 to TRBJ2-3; a weak D match, TRBD1 (6 bases). This TCR was sampled from a woman over 75 in good health. What was sequenced was blood. CDR3 in amino acids: CASSLAQGFVHTQYF. CDR3 sequence (DNA): TGTGCCAGCAGCTTAGCTCAGGGGTTTGTGCATACGCAGTATTTT.